The rows below give T cell receptor beta chains drawn from one sample of a study of cytomegalovirus exposure and HLA in healthy donors. TCRdb keeps only in-frame clones here, not all; method: immunoSEQ multiplex PCR. This table holds under 150,000 clones, 81% found once. The material sequenced was PBMCs. Receptors were obtained from a man aged 18 to 30 in good health and CMV-seronegative. CDR3s include the opening cysteine and the closing phenylalanine or tryptophan. D genes are given only for firm matches. Size is stated for part of the rows, as once, few or many counts, or as a class when the clone is expanded.

>14|TRBV7-9|few|-|TRBJ2-5
CASSGTSYQETQYF
TGTGCCAGCAGCGGGACATCGTACCAAGAGACCCAGTACTTC
>16|TRBV6-5|-|-|TRBJ1-6
CASSYSPSSYNSPLHF
TGTGCCAGCAGTTACTCACCGAGCTCCTATAATTCACCCCTCCACTTT
>16|TRBV19|-|TRBD1|TRBJ1-1
CASSPWAGQGNTEAFF
TGTGCCAGTAGCCCCTGGGCGGGACAGGGCAACACTGAAGCTTTCTTT
>13|TRBV4-3|-|-|TRBJ2-5
CASSQGGYETQYF
TGCGCCAGCAGCCAGGGGGGTTACGAGACCCAGTACTTC
>15|TRBV4-3|-|-|TRBJ1-2
CASSQETGTIYGYTF
TGCGCCAGCAGCCAAGAAACCGGTACCATCTATGGCTACACCTTC
>15|TRBV19|-|TRBD1|TRBJ1-1
CASSGTADMNTEAFF
TGTGCCAGTAGCGGGACAGCAGATATGAACACTGAAGCTTTCTTT
>16|TRBV30|-|-|TRBJ1-3
CAWSRGESDSGNTIYF
TGTGCCTGGAGTCGGGGGGAGTCAGACTCTGGAAACACCATATATTTT
>16|TRBV5-1|-|-|TRBJ1-1
CASSTNVQGSNTEAFF
TGCGCCAGCAGCACCAACGTTCAGGGTTCAAACACTGAAGCTTTCTTT
>15|TRBV11-3|-|TRBD2|TRBJ2-5
CASSAGTRRQETQYF
TGTGCCAGCAGCGCCGGGACTAGGAGGCAAGAGACCCAGTACTTC
>16|TRBV18|-|-|TRBJ1-6
CASSPLSRGGNSPLHF
TGTGCCAGCTCACCACTGAGCAGGGGAGGGAATTCACCCCTCCACTTT
>18|TRBV7-9|-|-|TRBJ2-3
CASSLAPLGYRVTDTQYF
TGTGCCAGCAGCTTAGCGCCTTTAGGCTACAGAGTCACAGATACGCAGTATTTT
>13|TRBV4-1|few|TRBD2|TRBJ2-5
CASRTSGQETQYF
TGCGCCAGCAGGACTAGCGGGCAAGAGACCCAGTACTTC
>18|TRBV4-3|-|TRBD2|TRBJ2-7
CASSYTFPGTSVNYEQYF
TGCGCCAGCAGCTACACCTTCCCGGGGACTAGCGTCAACTACGAGCAGTACTTC
>16|TRBV9|-|TRBD1|TRBJ2-7
CASSAREGQGNDEQYF
TGTGCCAGCAGCGCACGAGAGGGACAGGGCAACGACGAGCAGTACTTC
>15|TRBV18|-|TRBD1|TRBJ1-2
CASSPLQGQIYGYTF
TGTGCCAGCTCACCGCTTCAGGGACAGATATATGGCTACACCTTC
>15|TRBV28|once|TRBD1|TRBJ2-7
CASSLQGANRHEQYF
TGTGCCAGCAGCCTACAGGGGGCGAATCGTCACGAGCAGTACTTC
>16|TRBV5-6|-|TRBD2|TRBJ2-1
CASSFHSGSSYNEQFF
TGTGCCAGCAGCTTCCATAGCGGGAGCTCCTACAATGAGCAGTTCTTC
>15|TRBV2|-|TRBD2|TRBJ2-3
CASSMGSGGGDTQYF
TGTGCCAGCAGCATGGGGAGCGGGGGGGGAGATACGCAGTATTTT
>13|TRBV7-2|once|-|TRBJ1-1
CASSLLRNTEAFF
TGTGCCAGCAGCTTACTCAGAAACACTGAAGCTTTCTTT
>15|TRBV9|once|TRBD1|TRBJ1-1
CASSQSGQEGTEAFF
TGTGCCAGCAGCCAAAGCGGACAGGAGGGCACTGAAGCTTTCTTT
>16|TRBV7-2|once|-|TRBJ1-1
CASSLELGGEDTEAFF
TGTGCCAGCAGCTTGGAGCTGGGAGGTGAGGACACTGAAGCTTTCTTT
>17|TRBV12-5|-|TRBD1|TRBJ2-3
CASGLGDSRQSTDTQYF
TGTGCTAGTGGTTTGGGGGACAGCAGACAAAGCACAGATACGCAGTATTTT
>10|TRBV20-1|-|-|TRBJ1-1
CSARNTEAFF
TGCAGTGCTCGGAACACTGAAGCTTTCTTT
>14|TRBV27|-|-|TRBJ2-3
CASSFFRGADTQYF
TGTGCCAGCAGTTTCTTCAGGGGGGCAGATACGCAGTATTTT
>14|TRBV21-1|-|-|TRBJ2-7
CANKEGQGSHEQYF
TGTGCCAACAAGGAAGGGCAGGGTAGCCACGAGCAGTACTTC
>17|TRBV19|-|TRBD1|TRBJ1-5
CASSIAFDRAGNQPQHF
TGTGCCAGTAGTATCGCCTTCGACAGGGCAGGCAATCAGCCCCAGCATTTT
>15|TRBV5-1|-|-|TRBJ2-7
CASRPRPREGGEQYF
TGCGCCAGCCGCCCCAGACCTCGAGAGGGCGGGGAGCAGTACTTC
>15|TRBV6-6|-|-|TRBJ1-6
CASLDGGAWNSPLHF
TGTGCCAGCCTCGACGGGGGAGCGTGGAATTCACCCCTCCACTTT